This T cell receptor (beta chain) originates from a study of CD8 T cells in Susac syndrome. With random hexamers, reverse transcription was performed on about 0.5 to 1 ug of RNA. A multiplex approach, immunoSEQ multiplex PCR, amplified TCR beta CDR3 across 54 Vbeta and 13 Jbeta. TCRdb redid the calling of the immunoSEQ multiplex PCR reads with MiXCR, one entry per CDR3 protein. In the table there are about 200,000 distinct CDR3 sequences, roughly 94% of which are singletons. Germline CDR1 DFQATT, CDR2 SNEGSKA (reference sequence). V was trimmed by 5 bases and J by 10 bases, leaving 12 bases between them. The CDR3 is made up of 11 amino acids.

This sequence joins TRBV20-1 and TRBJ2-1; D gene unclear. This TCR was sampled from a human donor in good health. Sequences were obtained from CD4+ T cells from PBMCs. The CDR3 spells CSAVRGGEQFF. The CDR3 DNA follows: TGCAGTGCTGTACGAGGTGGGGAGCAGTTCTTC.